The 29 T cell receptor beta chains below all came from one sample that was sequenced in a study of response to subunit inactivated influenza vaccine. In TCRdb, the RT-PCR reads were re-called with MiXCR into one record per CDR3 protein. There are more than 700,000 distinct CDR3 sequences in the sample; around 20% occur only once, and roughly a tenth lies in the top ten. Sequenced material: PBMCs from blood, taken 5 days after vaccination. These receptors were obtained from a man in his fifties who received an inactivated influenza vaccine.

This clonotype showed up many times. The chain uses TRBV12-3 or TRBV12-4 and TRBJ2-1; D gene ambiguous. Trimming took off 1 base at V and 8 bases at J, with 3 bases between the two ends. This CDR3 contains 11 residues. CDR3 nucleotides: TGTGCCAGCAGTTTAGGGGATGAGCAGTTCTTC. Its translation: CASSLGDEQFF.

The CDR3 spells CSVEPAGTDTQYF. The CDR3 DNA follows: TGCAGCGTTGAACCAGCGGGCACAGATACGCAGTATTTT. The genes are TRBV29-1 and TRBJ2-3; D is perhaps TRBD2 (5 bases). The CDR3 sequence is 13 residues long. V lost 2 bases and J lost 1, with 7 bases in between. Per the germline V gene, CDR1 is SQVTM and CDR2 is ANQGSEA.

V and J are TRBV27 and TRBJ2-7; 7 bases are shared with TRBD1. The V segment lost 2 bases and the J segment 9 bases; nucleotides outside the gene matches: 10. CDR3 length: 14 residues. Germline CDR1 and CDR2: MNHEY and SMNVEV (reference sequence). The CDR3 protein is CASSLRSRGSWQYF. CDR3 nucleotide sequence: TGTGCCAGCAGTTTAAGGTCCAGGGGGAGTTGGCAGTACTTC.

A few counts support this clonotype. Here the CDR3 reads CASSQDSRQGLAGANVLTF. CDR3 DNA sequence: TGTGCCAGCAGCCAAGATTCGAGACAGGGTTTAGCTGGGGCCAACGTCCTGACTTTC. The chain employs TRBV4-2 and TRBJ2-6; 7 bases are shared with TRBD1. The CDR3 loop spans 19 amino acids. J gave up 2 bases and V 0 bases, and 10 bases lay outside the gene matches. Germline V CDR1 and CDR2: LGHNA, YNFKEQ.

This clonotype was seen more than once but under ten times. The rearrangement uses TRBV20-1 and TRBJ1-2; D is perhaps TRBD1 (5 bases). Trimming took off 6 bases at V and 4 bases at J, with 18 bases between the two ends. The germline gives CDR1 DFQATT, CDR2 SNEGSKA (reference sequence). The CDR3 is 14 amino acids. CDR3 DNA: TGCAGTGCGTTCGAGGGACGCCTCGTCTATGGCTACACCTTC. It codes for CSAFEGRLVYGYTF.

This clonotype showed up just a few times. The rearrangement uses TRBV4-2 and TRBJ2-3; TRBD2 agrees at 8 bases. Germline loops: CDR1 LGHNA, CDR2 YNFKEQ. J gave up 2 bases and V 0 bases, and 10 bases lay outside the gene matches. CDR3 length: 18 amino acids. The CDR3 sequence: CASSQDRREAGATDTQYF. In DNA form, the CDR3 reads TGTGCCAGCAGCCAAGATAGGCGGGAAGCGGGGGCCACAGATACGCAGTATTTT.

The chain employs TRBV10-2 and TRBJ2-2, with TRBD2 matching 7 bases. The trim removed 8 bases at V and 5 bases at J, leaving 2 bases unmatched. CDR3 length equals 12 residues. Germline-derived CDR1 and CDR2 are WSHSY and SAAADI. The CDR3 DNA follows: TGCGCCAGCGGGGGGGGAACCGGGGAGCTGTTTTTT. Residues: CASGGGTGELFF.

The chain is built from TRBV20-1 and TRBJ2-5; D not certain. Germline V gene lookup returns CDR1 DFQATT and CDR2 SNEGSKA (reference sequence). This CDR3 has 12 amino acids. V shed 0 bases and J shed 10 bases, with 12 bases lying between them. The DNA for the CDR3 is TGCAGTGCTAGAGAATTCGTTTCGGGCCAGTACTTC. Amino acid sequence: CSAREFVSGQYF.

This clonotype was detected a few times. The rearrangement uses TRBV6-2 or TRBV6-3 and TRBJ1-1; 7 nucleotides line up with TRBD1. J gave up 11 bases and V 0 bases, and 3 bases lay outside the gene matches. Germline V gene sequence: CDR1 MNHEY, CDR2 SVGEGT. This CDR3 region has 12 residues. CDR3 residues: CASSYSTGQAFF. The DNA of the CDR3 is TGTGCCAGCAGTTACTCGACAGGGCAGGCTTTCTTT.

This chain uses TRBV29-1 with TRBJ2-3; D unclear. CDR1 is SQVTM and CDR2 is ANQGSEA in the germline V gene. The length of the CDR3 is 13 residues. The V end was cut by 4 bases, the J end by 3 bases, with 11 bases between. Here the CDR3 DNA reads TGCAGCGTTGTCAGGCCGGGTACAGATACGCAGTATTTT. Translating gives CSVVRPGTDTQYF.

CDR3 coding DNA: TGCAGTGCTACGCCGGGACAGGGGGTGGGAGAGCAGTACTTC. Encoded protein: CSATPGQGVGEQYF. The chain couples TRBV20-1 to TRBJ2-7; 11 bases are shared with TRBD1. CDR3 length equals 14 residues. After removal of 4 bases from V and 7 bases from J, the junction contained 9 bases not matched to a gene. In germline, CDR1 is DFQATT, CDR2 SNEGSKA (reference sequence).

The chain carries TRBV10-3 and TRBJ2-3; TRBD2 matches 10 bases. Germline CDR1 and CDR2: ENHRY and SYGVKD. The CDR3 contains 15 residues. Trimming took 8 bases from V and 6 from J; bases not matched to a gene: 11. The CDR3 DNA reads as TGTGCCATCGGGCCAGCGGGGGGGCCTAGGGATACGCAGTATTTT. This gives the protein CAIGPAGGPRDTQYF.

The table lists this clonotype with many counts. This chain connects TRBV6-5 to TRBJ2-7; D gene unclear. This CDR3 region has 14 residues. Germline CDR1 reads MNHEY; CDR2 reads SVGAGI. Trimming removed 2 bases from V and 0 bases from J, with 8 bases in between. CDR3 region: CASSYVDGSYEQYF. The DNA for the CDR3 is TGTGCCAGCAGTTACGTAGACGGCTCCTACGAGCAGTACTTC.

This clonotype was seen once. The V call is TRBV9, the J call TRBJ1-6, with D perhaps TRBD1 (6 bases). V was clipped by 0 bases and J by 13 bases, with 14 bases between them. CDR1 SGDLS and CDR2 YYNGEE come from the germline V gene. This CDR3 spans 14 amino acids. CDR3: CASSVGGTGAPLHF. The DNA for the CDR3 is TGTGCCAGCAGCGTAGGGGGTACGGGGGCTCCCCTCCACTTT.

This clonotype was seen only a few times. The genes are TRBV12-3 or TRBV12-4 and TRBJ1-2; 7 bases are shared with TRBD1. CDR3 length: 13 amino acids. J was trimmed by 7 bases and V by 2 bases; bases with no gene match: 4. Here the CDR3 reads CASSLRQGRGYTF. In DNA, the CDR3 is TGTGCCAGCAGTTTAAGACAGGGCCGTGGCTACACCTTC.

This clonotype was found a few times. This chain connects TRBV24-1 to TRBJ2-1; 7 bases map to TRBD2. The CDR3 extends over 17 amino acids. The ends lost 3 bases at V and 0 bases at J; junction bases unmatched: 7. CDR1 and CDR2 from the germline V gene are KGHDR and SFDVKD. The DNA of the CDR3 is TGTGCCACCAGTGATCCTCTAGCGGAGAGCTCCTACAATGAGCAGTTCTTC. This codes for CATSDPLAESSYNEQFF.

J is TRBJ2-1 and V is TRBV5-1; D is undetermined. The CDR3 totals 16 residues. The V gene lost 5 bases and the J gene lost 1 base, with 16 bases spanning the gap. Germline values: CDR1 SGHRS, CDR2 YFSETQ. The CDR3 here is CASRSAGSRSYNEQFF. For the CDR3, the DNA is TGCGCCAGCAGGTCGGCAGGTTCAAGGTCCTACAATGAGCAGTTCTTC.

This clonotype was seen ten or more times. Here the CDR3 DNA reads TGTGCCAGCACCTTCAGGGACCCCGGCTATTCACCCCTCCACTTT. Translation gives CASTFRDPGYSPLHF. The J gene is TRBJ1-6, the V gene TRBV7-2; TRBD1 is a possible D gene (5 bases). V lost 7 bases to trimming and J lost 8 bases, with 18 bases between them. From germline, CDR1 is SGHTA and CDR2 FQGNSA. The CDR3 contains 15 residues.

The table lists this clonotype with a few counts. The CDR3 spells CACSGGRLGQETQYF. DNA for the CDR3: TGTGCCTGTAGCGGGGGGCGTCTTGGGCAAGAGACCCAGTACTTC. The V gene is TRBV30, the J gene TRBJ2-5; 10 bases match TRBD2. The CDR3 is 15 residues long. Germline V gives CDR1 GTSNPN, CDR2 SVGIG (reference sequence). V lost 6 bases, J lost 2 bases, and 9 bases stayed unmatched.

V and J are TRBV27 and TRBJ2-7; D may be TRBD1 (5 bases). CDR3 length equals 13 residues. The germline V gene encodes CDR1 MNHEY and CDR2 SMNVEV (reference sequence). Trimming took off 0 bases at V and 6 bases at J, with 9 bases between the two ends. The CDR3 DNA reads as TGTGCCAGCAGTTTATCGGGGCAGACCGAGCAGTACTTC. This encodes CASSLSGQTEQYF.

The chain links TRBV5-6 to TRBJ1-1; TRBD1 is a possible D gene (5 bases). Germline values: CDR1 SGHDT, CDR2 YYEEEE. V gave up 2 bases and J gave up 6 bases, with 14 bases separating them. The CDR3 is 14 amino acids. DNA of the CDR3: TGTGCCAGCAGCTTAGCACCCGGAGGGGCTGAAGCTTTCTTT. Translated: CASSLAPGGAEAFF. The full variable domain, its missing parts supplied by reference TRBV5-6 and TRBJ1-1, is DAGVTQSPTHLIKTRGQQVTLRCSPKSGHDTVSWYQQALGQGPQFIFQYYEEEERQRGNFPDRFSGHQFPNYSSELNVNALLLGDSALYLCASSLAPGGAEAFFGQGTRLTVV.

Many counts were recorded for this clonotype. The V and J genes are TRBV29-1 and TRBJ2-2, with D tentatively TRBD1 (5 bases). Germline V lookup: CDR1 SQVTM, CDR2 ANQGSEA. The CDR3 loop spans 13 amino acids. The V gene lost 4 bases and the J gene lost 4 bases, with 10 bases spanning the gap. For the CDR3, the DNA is TGCAGCGTTGGGAGACAGACCACCGGGGAGCTGTTTTTT. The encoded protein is CSVGRQTTGELFF.

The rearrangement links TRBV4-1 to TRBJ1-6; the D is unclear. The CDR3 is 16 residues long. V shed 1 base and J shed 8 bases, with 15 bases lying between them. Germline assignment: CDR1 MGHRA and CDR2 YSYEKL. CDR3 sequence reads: CASSQGPAAGDSPLHF. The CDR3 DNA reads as TGCGCCAGCAGCCAAGGTCCGGCCGCAGGCGATTCACCCCTCCACTTT.

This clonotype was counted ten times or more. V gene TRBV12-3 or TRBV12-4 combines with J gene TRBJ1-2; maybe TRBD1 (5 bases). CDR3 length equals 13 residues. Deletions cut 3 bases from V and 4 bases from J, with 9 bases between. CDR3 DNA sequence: TGTGCCAGCAGTTTGGGGCAGGCCTATGGCTACACCTTC. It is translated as CASSLGQAYGYTF.

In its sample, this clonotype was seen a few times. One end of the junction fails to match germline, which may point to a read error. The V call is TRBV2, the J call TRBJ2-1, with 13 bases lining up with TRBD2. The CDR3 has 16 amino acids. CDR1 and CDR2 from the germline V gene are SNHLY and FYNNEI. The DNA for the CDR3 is TGTGCCAGCAGAGAAGGACTAGCGGGAGATCTTAATGAGCAGTTCTTC. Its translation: CASREGLAGDLNEQFF. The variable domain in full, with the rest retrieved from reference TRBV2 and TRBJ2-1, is EPEVTQTPSHQVTQMGQEVILRCVPISNHLYFYWYRQILGQKVEFLVSFYNNEISEKSEIFDDQFSVERPDGSNFTLKIRSTKLEDSAMYFCASREGLAGDLNEQFFGPGTRLTVL.

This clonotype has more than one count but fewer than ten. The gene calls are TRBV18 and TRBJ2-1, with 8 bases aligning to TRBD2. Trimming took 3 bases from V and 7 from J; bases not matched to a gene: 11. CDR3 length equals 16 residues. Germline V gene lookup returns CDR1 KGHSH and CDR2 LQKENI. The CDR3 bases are TGTGCCAGCTCACCCGCATCTCTGGCTAGCGGGAATGAGCAGTTCTTC. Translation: CASSPASLASGNEQFF. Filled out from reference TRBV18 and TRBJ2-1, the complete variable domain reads NAGVMQNPRHLVRRRGQEARLRCSPMKGHSHVYWYRQLPEEGLKFMVYLQKENIIDESGMPKERFSAEFPKEGPSILRIQQVVRGDSAAYFCASSPASLASGNEQFFGPGTRLTVL.

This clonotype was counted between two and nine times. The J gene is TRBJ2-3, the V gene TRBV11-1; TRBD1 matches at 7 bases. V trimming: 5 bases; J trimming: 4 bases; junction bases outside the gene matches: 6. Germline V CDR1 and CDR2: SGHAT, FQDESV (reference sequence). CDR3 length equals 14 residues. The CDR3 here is CASSKTGPADTQYF. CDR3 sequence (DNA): TGTGCCAGCAGCAAGACAGGGCCGGCAGATACGCAGTATTTT.

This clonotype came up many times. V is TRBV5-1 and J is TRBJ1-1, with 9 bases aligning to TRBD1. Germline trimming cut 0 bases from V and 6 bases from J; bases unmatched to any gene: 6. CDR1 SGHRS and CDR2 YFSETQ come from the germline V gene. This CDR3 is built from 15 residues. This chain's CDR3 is CASSLGDREFSEAFF. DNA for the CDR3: TGCGCCAGCAGCTTGGGGGACAGGGAGTTCTCTGAAGCTTTCTTT.

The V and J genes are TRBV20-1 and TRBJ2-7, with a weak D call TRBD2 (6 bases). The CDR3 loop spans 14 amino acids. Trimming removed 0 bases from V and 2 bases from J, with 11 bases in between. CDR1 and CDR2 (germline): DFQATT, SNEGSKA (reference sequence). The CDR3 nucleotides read TGCAGTGCTAGAGACCCTGCGGGACCCTACGAGCAGTACTTC. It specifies CSARDPAGPYEQYF.